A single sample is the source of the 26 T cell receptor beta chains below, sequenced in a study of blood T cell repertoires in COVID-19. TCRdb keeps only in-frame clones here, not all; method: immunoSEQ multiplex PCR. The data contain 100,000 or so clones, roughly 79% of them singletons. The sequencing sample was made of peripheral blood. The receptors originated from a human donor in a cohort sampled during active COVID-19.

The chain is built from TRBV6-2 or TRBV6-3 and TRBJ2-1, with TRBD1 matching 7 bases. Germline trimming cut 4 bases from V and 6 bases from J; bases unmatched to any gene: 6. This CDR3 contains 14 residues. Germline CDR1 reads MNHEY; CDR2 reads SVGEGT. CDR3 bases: TGTGCCAGCAGTTTCTCCCGACAGGGCAATGAGCAGTTCTTC. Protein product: CASSFSRQGNEQFF.

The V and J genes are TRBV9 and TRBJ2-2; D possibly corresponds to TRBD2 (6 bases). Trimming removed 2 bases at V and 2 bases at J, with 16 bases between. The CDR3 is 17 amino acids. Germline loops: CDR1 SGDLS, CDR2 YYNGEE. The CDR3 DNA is TGTGCCAGCAGCGTTCTTAAAGGTAGCGGTAACACCGGGGAGCTGTTTTTT. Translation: CASSVLKGSGNTGELFF.

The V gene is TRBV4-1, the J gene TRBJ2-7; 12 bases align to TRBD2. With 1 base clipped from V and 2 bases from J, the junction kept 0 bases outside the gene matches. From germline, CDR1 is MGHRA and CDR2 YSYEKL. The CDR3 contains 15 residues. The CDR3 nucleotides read TGCGCCAGCAGCCAAGGACTAGCGGGGGCCTACGAGCAGTACTTC. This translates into CASSQGLAGAYEQYF.

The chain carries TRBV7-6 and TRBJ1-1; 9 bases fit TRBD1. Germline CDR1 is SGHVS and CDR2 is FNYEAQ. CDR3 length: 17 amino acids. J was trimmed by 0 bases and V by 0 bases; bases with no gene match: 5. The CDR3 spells CASSLAGQGPLNTEAFF. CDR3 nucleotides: TGTGCCAGCAGCTTAGCCGGACAGGGGCCTTTGAACACTGAAGCTTTCTTT.

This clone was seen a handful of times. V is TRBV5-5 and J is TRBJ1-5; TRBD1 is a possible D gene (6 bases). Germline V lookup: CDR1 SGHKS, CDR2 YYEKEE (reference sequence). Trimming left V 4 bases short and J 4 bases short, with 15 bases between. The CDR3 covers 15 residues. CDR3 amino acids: CASSTGIVGNQPQHF. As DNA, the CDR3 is TGTGCCAGCAGCACAGGGATAGTTGGAAATCAGCCCCAGCATTTT.

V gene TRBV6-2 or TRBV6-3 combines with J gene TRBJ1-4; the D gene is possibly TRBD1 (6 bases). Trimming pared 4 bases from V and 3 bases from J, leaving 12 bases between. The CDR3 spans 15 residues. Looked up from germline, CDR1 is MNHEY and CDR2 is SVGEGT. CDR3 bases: TGTGCCAGCAGTTCCCCGGACAGATCTAATGAAAAACTGTTTTTT. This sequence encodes CASSSPDRSNEKLFF.

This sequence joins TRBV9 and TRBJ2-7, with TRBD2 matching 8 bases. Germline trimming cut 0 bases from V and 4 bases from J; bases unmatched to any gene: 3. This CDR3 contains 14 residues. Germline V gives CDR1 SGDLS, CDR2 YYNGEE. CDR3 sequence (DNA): TGTGCCAGCAGCGTAGGAGCGGGAGTGTACGAGCAGTACTTC. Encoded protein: CASSVGAGVYEQYF.

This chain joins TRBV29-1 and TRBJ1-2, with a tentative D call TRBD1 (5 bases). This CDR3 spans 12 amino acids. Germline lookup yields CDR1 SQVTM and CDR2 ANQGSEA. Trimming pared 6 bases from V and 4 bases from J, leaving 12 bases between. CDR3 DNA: TGCAGCGTGGTCAGGGAGGCCTATGGCTACACCTTC. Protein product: CSVVREAYGYTF.

CDR3 sequence: CASSFRRTVSNQPQHF. The CDR3 nucleotides are TGTGCCAGTAGTTTTCGCCGGACAGTTAGCAATCAGCCCCAGCATTTT. The V gene is TRBV19, the J gene TRBJ1-5, with a weak D call TRBD1 (6 bases). Germline lookup yields CDR1 LNHDA and CDR2 SQIVND (reference sequence). V lost 5 bases and J 0 bases, leaving 14 bases between the germline ends. The CDR3 consists of 16 residues.

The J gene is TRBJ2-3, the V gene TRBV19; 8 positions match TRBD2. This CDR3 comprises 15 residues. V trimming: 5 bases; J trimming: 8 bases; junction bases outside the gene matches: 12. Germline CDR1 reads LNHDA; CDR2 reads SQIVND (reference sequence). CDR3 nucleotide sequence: TGTGCCAGTAGTTCCCGTAGCGGGGCAGCGGTTACGCAGTATTTT. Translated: CASSSRSGAAVTQYF.

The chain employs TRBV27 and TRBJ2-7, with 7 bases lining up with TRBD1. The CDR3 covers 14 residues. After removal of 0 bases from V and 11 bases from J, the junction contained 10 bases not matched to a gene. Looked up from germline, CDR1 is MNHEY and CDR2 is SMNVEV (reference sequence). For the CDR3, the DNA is TGTGCCAGCAGTTTATCGGACGGACAGGCTATAGAGTACTTC. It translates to CASSLSDGQAIEYF.

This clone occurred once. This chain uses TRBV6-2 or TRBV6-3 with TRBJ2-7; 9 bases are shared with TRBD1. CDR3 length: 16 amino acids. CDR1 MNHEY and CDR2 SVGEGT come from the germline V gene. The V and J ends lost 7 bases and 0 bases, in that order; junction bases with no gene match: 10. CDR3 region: CASNPGDRVYSYEQYF. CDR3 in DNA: TGTGCCAGCAACCCGGGGGACAGGGTTTACTCCTACGAGCAGTACTTC.

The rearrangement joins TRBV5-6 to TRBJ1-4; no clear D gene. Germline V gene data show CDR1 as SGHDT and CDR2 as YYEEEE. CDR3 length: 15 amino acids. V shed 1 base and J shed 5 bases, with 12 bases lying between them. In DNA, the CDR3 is TGTGCCAGCAGCTTGTATAAGGGAGGGAATGAAAAACTGTTTTTT. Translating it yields CASSLYKGGNEKLFF.

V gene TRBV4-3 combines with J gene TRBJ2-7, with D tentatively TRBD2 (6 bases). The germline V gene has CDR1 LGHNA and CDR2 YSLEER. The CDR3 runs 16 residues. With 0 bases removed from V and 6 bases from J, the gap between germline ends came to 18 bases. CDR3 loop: CASSQDVGGVMGEQYF. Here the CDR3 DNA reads TGCGCCAGCAGCCAAGATGTAGGAGGGGTAATGGGCGAGCAGTACTTC.

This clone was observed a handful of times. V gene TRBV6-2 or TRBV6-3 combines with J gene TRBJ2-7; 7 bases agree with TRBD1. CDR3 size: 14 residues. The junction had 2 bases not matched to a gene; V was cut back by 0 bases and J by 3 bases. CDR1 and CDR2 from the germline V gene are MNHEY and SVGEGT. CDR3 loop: CASSYSQGVYEQYF. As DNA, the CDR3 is TGTGCCAGCAGTTACTCGCAGGGGGTCTACGAGCAGTACTTC.

CDR3 region: CAWKPTGGIYEQYF. The CDR3 nucleotides read TGTGCCTGGAAACCAACAGGGGGCATCTACGAGCAGTACTTC. This chain connects TRBV30 to TRBJ2-7; 9 bases align to TRBD1. CDR1 and CDR2 (germline): GTSNPN, SVGIG (reference sequence). The CDR3 consists of 14 residues. V shed 4 bases, J shed 3 bases, and the junction held 7 bases outside the gene matches.

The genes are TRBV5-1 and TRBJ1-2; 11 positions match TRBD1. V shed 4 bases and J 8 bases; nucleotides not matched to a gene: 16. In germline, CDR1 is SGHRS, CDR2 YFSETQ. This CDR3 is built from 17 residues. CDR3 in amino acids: CASSPGVGQGDLGGYTF. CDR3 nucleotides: TGCGCCAGCAGCCCAGGGGTGGGACAGGGGGATCTAGGCGGCTACACCTTC.

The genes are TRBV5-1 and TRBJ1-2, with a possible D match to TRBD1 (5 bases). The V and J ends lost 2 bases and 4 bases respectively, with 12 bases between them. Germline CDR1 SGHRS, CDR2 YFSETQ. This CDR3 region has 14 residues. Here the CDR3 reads CASSFLGGVYGYTF. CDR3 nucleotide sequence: TGCGCCAGCAGCTTTTTGGGGGGAGTCTATGGCTACACCTTC.

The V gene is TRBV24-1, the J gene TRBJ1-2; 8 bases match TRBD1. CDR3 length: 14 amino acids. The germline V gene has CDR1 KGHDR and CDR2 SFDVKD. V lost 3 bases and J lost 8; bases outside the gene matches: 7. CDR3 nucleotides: TGTGCCACCAGTGATCCGGACAGGGAAGGGGGCTACACCTTC. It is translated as CATSDPDREGGYTF.

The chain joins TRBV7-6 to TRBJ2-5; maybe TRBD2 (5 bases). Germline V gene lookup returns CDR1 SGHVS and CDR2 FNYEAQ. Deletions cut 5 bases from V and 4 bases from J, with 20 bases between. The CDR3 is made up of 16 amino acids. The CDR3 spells CASSAKVAGSTETQYF. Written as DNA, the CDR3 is TGTGCCAGCAGCGCGAAGGTTGCGGGCTCAACAGAGACCCAGTACTTC.

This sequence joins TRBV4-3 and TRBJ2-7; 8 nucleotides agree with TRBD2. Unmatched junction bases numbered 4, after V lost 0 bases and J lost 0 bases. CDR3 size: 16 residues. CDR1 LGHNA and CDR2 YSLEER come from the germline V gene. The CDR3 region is CASSQDTSGSSYEQYF. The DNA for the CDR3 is TGCGCCAGCAGCCAAGATACTAGCGGAAGCTCCTACGAGCAGTACTTC.

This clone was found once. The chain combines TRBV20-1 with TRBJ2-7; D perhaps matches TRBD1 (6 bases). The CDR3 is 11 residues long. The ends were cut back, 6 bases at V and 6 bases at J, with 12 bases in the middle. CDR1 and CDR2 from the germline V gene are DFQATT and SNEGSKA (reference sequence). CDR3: CSAIGTIEQYF. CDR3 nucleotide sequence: TGCAGTGCAATAGGGACAATCGAGCAGTACTTC.

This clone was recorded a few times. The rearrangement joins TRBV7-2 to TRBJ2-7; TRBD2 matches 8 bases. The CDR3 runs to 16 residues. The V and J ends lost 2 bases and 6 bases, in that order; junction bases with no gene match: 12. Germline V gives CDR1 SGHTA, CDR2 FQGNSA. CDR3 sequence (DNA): TGTGCCAGCAGCTTAAGCGGGGGACTTACCCGTCCCGAGCAGTACTTC. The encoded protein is CASSLSGGLTRPEQYF.

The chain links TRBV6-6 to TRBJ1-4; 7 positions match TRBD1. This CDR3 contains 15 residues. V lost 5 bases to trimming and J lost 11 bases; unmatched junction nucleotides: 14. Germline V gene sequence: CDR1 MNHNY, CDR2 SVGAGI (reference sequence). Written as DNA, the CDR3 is TGTGCCAGCAGTAAAACAACGCAGGGGGAGCGGAAACTGTTTTTT. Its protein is CASSKTTQGERKLFF.

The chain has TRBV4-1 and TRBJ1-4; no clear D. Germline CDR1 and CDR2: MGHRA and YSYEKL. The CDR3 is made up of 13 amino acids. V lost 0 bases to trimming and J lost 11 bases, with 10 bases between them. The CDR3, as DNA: TGCGCCAGCAGCCAAGATTATAATGGCAAACTGTTTTTT. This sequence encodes CASSQDYNGKLFF.

CDR3 sequence (DNA): TGTGCCAGCAGTTTATCGTTGAATCAGCCCCAGCATTTT. It translates to CASSLSLNQPQHF. This chain links TRBV6-5 with TRBJ1-5; D is uncertain. The germline gives CDR1 MNHEY, CDR2 SVGAGI. V was clipped by 4 bases and J by 4 bases, with 8 bases between them. The CDR3 length is 13 residues.